The 32 T cell receptor beta chains reported below all come from one sample, sequenced in a study of control samples from healthy donors and cancer patients. The data were produced by immunoSEQ multiplex PCR, yet TCRdb's version contains in-frame clones alone and is incomplete. The sample lists around 100,000 clones, 88% occurring once. Sequencing was done on a sample of blood. The origin of the receptors is a man aged 30 to 39 in good health.

This chain joins TRBV21-1 and TRBJ1-3; the D call of TRBD1 is as the table states it, not checked on the DNA. TRBV21-1 is given as a pseudogene. The CDR3 loop spans 14 amino acids. The CDR3 DNA sequence: TGTGCCAGCAGCAAAGGGGGCGCTGGAAACACCATATATTTT. This sequence encodes CASSKGGAGNTIYF.

The V gene is TRBV7-2, the J gene TRBJ1-1; 9 nucleotides agree with TRBD1. Germline assignment: CDR1 SGHTA and CDR2 FQGNSA. V was clipped by 5 bases and J by 7 bases; unmatched bases: 8. There are 14 residues in the CDR3. CDR3 bases: TGTGCCAGCAGCCCTGGACAGGGGAGGGGTGAAGCTTTCTTT. Translating gives CASSPGQGRGEAFF.

The gene calls are TRBV7-9 and TRBJ1-3; the D is unclear. Germline V CDR1 and CDR2: SEHNR, FQNEAQ (reference sequence). V dropped 2 bases and J dropped 0 bases, with 5 bases sitting between them. The CDR3 spans 14 residues. The CDR3 here is CASSLQSSGNTIYF. CDR3 DNA: TGTGCCAGCAGCTTACAGAGCTCTGGAAACACCATATATTTT.

The rearrangement joins TRBV18 to TRBJ2-7, with 7 bases aligning to TRBD2. V was pared by 2 bases and J by 3 bases, with 1 base of the junction left unmatched. The CDR3 runs to 13 residues. The germline V gene encodes CDR1 KGHSH and CDR2 LQKENI. CDR3 nucleotides: TGTGCCAGCTCACCAGGCGGGAGCTACGAGCAGTACTTC. Its translation is CASSPGGSYEQYF. Supplemented by reference TRBV18 and TRBJ2-7, the full variable domain reads NAGVMQNPRHLVRRRGQEARLRCSPMKGHSHVYWYRQLPEEGLKFMVYLQKENIIDESGMPKERFSAEFPKEGPSILRIQQVVRGDSAAYFCASSPGGSYEQYFGPGTRLTVT.

This chain connects TRBV7-9 to TRBJ2-1; no reliable D call. The CDR3 runs 14 residues. Per the germline V gene, CDR1 is SEHNR and CDR2 is FQNEAQ (reference sequence). Trimming left V 4 bases short and J 2 bases short, with 9 bases between. The CDR3 sequence is CASSYPGPYNEQFF. CDR3 nucleotide sequence: TGTGCCAGCAGCTACCCCGGACCCTACAATGAGCAGTTCTTC.

The chain joins TRBV3-1 (or the pseudogene TRBV3-2) to TRBJ2-1, with 8 bases that match TRBD2. Germline CDR1 is LGHDT and CDR2 is YNNKEL (reference sequence). The CDR3 has 16 amino acids. V lost 4 bases and J lost 5; bases outside the gene matches: 10. DNA for the CDR3: TGTGCCAGCAGCCCCCTATCGGGGGGGGCACACAATGAGCAGTTCTTC. Amino acid sequence: CASSPLSGGAHNEQFF.

V and J are TRBV5-1 and TRBJ2-7; 9 bases match TRBD1. V lost 4 bases, J lost 1 base, and 12 bases stayed unmatched. The germline V gene encodes CDR1 SGHRS and CDR2 YFSETQ. There are 17 residues in the CDR3. The CDR3 DNA follows: TGCGCCAGCAGCAGTCCCGGGACAGGGAAAGAATCCTACGAGCAGTACTTC. Translating gives CASSSPGTGKESYEQYF.

The chain couples TRBV16 to TRBJ1-3; tentatively, D is TRBD1 (5 bases). The CDR3 loop spans 15 amino acids. V lost 3 bases and J 2 bases, leaving 11 bases between the germline ends. CDR1 and CDR2 (germline): KGHSY, FQNENV. The CDR3 sequence: CASSHSRGAGNTIYF. In DNA, the CDR3 is TGTGCCAGCAGCCACAGCCGGGGGGCTGGAAACACCATATATTTT.

The gene calls are TRBV12-5 and TRBJ2-1, with TRBD1 identical over 8 bases. The J segment lost 10 bases and the V segment lost 3 bases, leaving 2 bases of the junction unmatched. This CDR3 has 12 residues. The germline V gene encodes CDR1 LGHNT and CDR2 FRNRAP. CDR3 region: CASGLGDREQFF. The CDR3, as DNA: TGTGCTAGTGGTTTAGGGGACAGGGAGCAGTTCTTC.

CDR3 coding DNA: TGTGCCAGCAGTTCCATACCTAGCGGAGACTACGAGCAGTACTTC. It translates to CASSSIPSGDYEQYF. The rearrangement joins TRBV6-2 or TRBV6-3 to TRBJ2-7, with 7 nucleotides matching TRBD2. Germline V gene data show CDR1 as MNHEY and CDR2 as SVGEGT. The CDR3 covers 15 residues. V lost 4 bases, J lost 3 bases, and 9 bases stayed unmatched.

The rearrangement uses TRBV7-2 and TRBJ2-7, with D possibly TRBD1 on 5 matching bases. Germline CDR1 reads SGHTA; CDR2 reads FQGNSA. The CDR3 is 14 residues long. Trimming took 4 bases from V and 0 from J, leaving 10 bases between them. CDR3 loop: CASSYGQGSYEQYF. The CDR3 nucleotides are TGTGCCAGCAGCTATGGCCAGGGCTCCTACGAGCAGTACTTC.

The chain is built from TRBV27 and TRBJ2-3; 7 bases match TRBD1. The germline V gene encodes CDR1 MNHEY and CDR2 SMNVEV (reference sequence). Trimming at V came to 1 base and at J to 1 base, leaving 5 bases not matched to a gene. The CDR3 extends over 16 amino acids. The CDR3 reads CASSLYRGRGTDTQYF. Here the CDR3 DNA reads TGTGCCAGCAGTTTATATAGGGGGCGCGGCACAGATACGCAGTATTTT.

The genes are TRBV6-6 and TRBJ2-2, with D perhaps TRBD1 or TRBD2 (9 bases each). The CDR3 contains 19 residues. Germline CDR1 reads MNHNY; CDR2 reads SVGAGI (reference sequence). V was pared by 6 bases and J by 2 bases, with 25 bases between. The CDR3 DNA follows: TGTGCCAGCAGCCGAGGGACAGGGAGCGGGAGGATCAACACCGGGGAGCTGTTTTTT. Amino acid sequence: CASSRGTGSGRINTGELFF.

The V and J genes are TRBV5-1 and TRBJ2-1, with 10 nucleotides matching TRBD2. The CDR3 covers 13 residues. CDR1 and CDR2 (germline): SGHRS, YFSETQ. The V gene end was trimmed by 9 bases and the J gene end by 4 bases; junction bases not matched to a gene: 4. CDR3 in amino acids: CATSSGSYNEQFF. The CDR3 DNA sequence: TGCGCCACCTCTAGCGGGAGTTACAATGAGCAGTTCTTC.

The count of this clone is one. The rearrangement links TRBV20-1 to TRBJ2-1; D is unclear. Trimming took off 3 bases at V and 0 bases at J, with 6 bases between the two ends. The CDR3 has 13 amino acids. Germline V lookup: CDR1 DFQATT, CDR2 SNEGSKA (reference sequence). The CDR3 coding sequence is TGCAGTGCTAGTTGGAGCTCCTACAATGAGCAGTTCTTC. The encoded protein is CSASWSSYNEQFF.

Here the CDR3 DNA reads TGTGCCACCGAAATAACCCAAACAGAAAGCGGGAGGTCGGTGGATACGCAGTATTTT. It specifies CATEITQTESGRSVDTQYF. The chain joins TRBV24-1 to TRBJ2-3, with 9 bases fitting TRBD2. Germline-derived CDR1 and CDR2 are KGHDR and SFDVKD. The CDR3 has 19 residues. J was trimmed by 6 bases and V by 9 bases; bases with no gene match: 24.

A single count supports this clone. V and J are TRBV2 and TRBJ1-6, with D possibly matching TRBD1 (6 bases). This CDR3 contains 15 residues. The V end lost 7 bases, the J end lost 7 bases, and 17 bases lay between the germline ends. CDR1 and CDR2 (germline): SNHLY, FYNNEI. Here the CDR3 reads CASKGGASGNSPLHF. As DNA, the CDR3 is TGTGCCAGCAAGGGGGGGGCGTCGGGGAATTCACCCCTCCACTTT. Supplemented by reference TRBV2 and TRBJ1-6, the full variable domain reads EPEVTQTPSHQVTQMGQEVILRCVPISNHLYFYWYRQILGQKVEFLVSFYNNEISEKSEIFDDQFSVERPDGSNFTLKIRSTKLEDSAMYFCASKGGASGNSPLHFGNGTRLTVT.

This chain connects TRBV6-2 or TRBV6-3 to TRBJ2-3; maybe TRBD2 (6 bases). Germline CDR1 is MNHEY and CDR2 is SVGEGT. The CDR3 spans 16 residues. Trimming took off 6 bases at V and 10 bases at J, with 26 bases between the two ends. Here the CDR3 reads CASSQGGDSSFRAQYF. Written as DNA, the CDR3 is TGTGCCAGCAGCCAAGGTGGGGACTCCTCTTTTCGGGCGCAGTATTTT.

The chain joins TRBV4-2 to TRBJ2-7; the D gene is possibly TRBD1 (5 bases). Germline V lookup: CDR1 LGHNA, CDR2 YNFKEQ. Between the trimmed V and J ends, which lost 0 bases and 4 bases, there was a span of 19 bases. The CDR3 has 17 amino acids. CDR3 sequence: CASSQDIGQGNRYEQYF. As DNA, the CDR3 is TGTGCCAGCAGCCAAGATATCGGTCAGGGAAATCGGTACGAGCAGTACTTC.

The chain couples TRBV7-3 to TRBJ2-3; D is unresolved. The germline gives CDR1 SGHTA, CDR2 FQGTGA. With 2 bases removed from V and 6 bases from J, the gap between germline ends came to 9 bases. This CDR3 comprises 13 residues. The CDR3 DNA reads as TGTGCCAGCAGCTTAGTGTCTCAGGATACGCAGTATTTT. Amino acids: CASSLVSQDTQYF.

The V and J genes are TRBV13 and TRBJ2-1, with D tentatively TRBD1 (6 bases). There are 14 residues in the CDR3. V lost 7 bases to trimming and J lost 4 bases, with 14 bases between them. Germline CDR1 is PRHDT and CDR2 is FYEKMQ (reference sequence). The CDR3 DNA follows: TGTGCCAGCACCGACCGGACAGCTTACAATGAGCAGTTCTTC. It is translated as CASTDRTAYNEQFF.

The chain combines TRBV3-1 (or the pseudogene TRBV3-2) with TRBJ1-3; D may be TRBD1 (6 bases). CDR3 length: 15 residues. CDR1 and CDR2 from the germline V gene are LGHDT and YNNKEL (reference sequence). Trimming removed 3 bases at V and 0 bases at J, with 9 bases between. CDR3 bases: TGTGCCAGCAGCCAGGACAGAGCCTCTGGAAACACCATATATTTT. This sequence encodes CASSQDRASGNTIYF.

V is TRBV29-1 and J is TRBJ2-7; 11 bases fit TRBD2. The J segment lost 4 bases and the V segment lost 6 bases, leaving 5 bases of the junction unmatched. The CDR3 covers 13 residues. The V gene's germline CDR1 is SQVTM and CDR2 ANQGSEA. This CDR3 is CSVGTSGLYEQYF. The CDR3 nucleotides are TGCAGCGTGGGGACTAGCGGTTTATACGAGCAGTACTTC.

The J gene is TRBJ1-2, the V gene TRBV4-1; D perhaps matches TRBD1 (6 bases). Trimming pared 3 bases from V and 5 bases from J, leaving 13 bases between. The CDR3 length is 14 residues. Germline CDR1 reads MGHRA; CDR2 reads YSYEKL. The CDR3: CASSQQWGQYGYTF. Here the CDR3 DNA reads TGCGCCAGCAGCCAGCAGTGGGGGCAGTATGGCTACACCTTC.

This rearrangement joins TRBV3-1 (or the pseudogene TRBV3-2) to TRBJ1-2; D ambiguous. CDR1 and CDR2 from the germline V gene are LGHDT and YNNKEL (reference sequence). Trimming shortened V by 0 bases and J by 4 bases, and 15 bases separated the two germline ends. CDR3 size: 16 residues. CDR3 DNA sequence: TGTGCCAGCAGCCAAGATCGTCACAGCCGGTCCTATGGCTACACCTTC. This sequence encodes CASSQDRHSRSYGYTF.

This clone showed up just a few times. This chain connects TRBV24-1 to TRBJ2-1; 10 positions match TRBD2. V gave up 5 bases and J gave up 6 bases; unmatched junction bases: 3. The CDR3 is 14 residues long. Per germline, CDR1 KGHDR and CDR2 SFDVKD. CDR3 DNA sequence: TGTGCCACCAGTGTAGCTAGCGGGAGCAATGAGCAGTTCTTC. The encoded protein is CATSVASGSNEQFF.

This clone was observed once. V usage is TRBV6-1 and J usage is TRBJ2-7; D gene ambiguous. The length of the CDR3 is 13 residues. The V end was cut by 3 bases, the J end by 3 bases, with 9 bases between. Germline V lookup: CDR1 MNHNS, CDR2 SASEGT. CDR3 residues: CASSDRQDYEQYF. CDR3 nucleotides: TGTGCCAGCAGTGACCGACAAGACTACGAGCAGTACTTC.

The chain combines TRBV7-2 with TRBJ2-2, with 8 bases lining up with TRBD2. V lost 3 bases, J lost 4 bases, and 10 bases stayed unmatched. CDR1 is SGHTA, CDR2 FQGNSA, per germline. CDR3 length: 17 amino acids. Here the CDR3 reads CASSFFGTSGLTGELFF. The CDR3 nucleotides read TGTGCCAGCAGCTTCTTCGGCACTAGCGGACTCACCGGGGAGCTGTTTTTT.

The rearrangement joins TRBV11-2 to TRBJ1-5; 10 positions match TRBD1. V lost 5 bases and J lost 5; bases outside the gene matches: 6. Germline V gene lookup returns CDR1 SGHAT and CDR2 FQNNGV. The CDR3 length is 15 residues. In DNA, the CDR3 is TGTGCCAGCAGCAAACGGACAGGGGGGGATCAGCCCCAGCATTTT. It encodes CASSKRTGGDQPQHF. Combining the CDR3 with reference TRBV11-2 and TRBJ1-5 gives the whole variable domain EAGVAQSPRYKIIEKRQSVAFWCNPISGHATLYWYQQILGQGPKLLIQFQNNGVVDDSQLPKDRFSAERLKGVDSTLKIQPAKLEDSAVYLCASSKRTGGDQPQHFGDGTRLSIL.

The chain employs TRBV4-1 and TRBJ1-1, with TRBD1 as a possible D gene (5 bases). From germline, CDR1 is MGHRA and CDR2 YSYEKL. CDR3 length: 17 residues. Trimming shortened V by 4 bases and J by 0 bases, and 18 bases separated the two germline ends. CDR3 amino acids: CASSRQYQGPMNTEAFF. The DNA of the CDR3 is TGCGCCAGCAGCCGCCAATACCAGGGCCCCATGAACACTGAAGCTTTCTTT.

In the case of this clone: A junction boundary mismatches the germline segment, possibly from a read error. The chain combines TRBV11-3 with TRBJ2-1; 10 positions agree with TRBD2. Germline V CDR1 and CDR2: SGHNT, YENEEA. The CDR3 covers 16 residues. The CDR3 loop is CASSMTGTSAYNEQFF. Here the CDR3 DNA reads TGTGCCAGCAGCATGACCGGGACTAGCGCCTATAATGAGCAGTTCTTC.

The rearrangement links TRBV4-2 to TRBJ2-1, with TRBD2 as a possible D gene (5 bases). V lost 1 base, J lost 0 bases, and 16 bases lay in between. The CDR3 totals 18 residues. Germline loops: CDR1 LGHNA, CDR2 YNFKEQ. The CDR3, as DNA: TGTGCCAGCAGCCAAGTCCTCTGGACTGCCGGCTCCTACAATGAGCAGTTCTTC. It translates to CASSQVLWTAGSYNEQFF.